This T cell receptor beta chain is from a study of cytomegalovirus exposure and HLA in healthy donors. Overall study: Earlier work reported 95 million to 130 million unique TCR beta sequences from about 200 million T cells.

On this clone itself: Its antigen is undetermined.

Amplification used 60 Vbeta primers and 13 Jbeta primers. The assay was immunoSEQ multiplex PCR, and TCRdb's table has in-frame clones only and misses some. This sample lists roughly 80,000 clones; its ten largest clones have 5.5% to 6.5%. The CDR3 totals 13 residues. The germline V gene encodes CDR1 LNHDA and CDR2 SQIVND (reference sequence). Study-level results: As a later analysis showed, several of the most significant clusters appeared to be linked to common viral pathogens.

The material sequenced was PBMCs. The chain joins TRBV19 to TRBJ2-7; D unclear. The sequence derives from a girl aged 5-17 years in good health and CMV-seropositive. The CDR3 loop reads CGSSIGLGYEQYV. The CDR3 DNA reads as TGTGGCAGTAGTATTGGGCTGGGCTACGAGCAGTACGTC.